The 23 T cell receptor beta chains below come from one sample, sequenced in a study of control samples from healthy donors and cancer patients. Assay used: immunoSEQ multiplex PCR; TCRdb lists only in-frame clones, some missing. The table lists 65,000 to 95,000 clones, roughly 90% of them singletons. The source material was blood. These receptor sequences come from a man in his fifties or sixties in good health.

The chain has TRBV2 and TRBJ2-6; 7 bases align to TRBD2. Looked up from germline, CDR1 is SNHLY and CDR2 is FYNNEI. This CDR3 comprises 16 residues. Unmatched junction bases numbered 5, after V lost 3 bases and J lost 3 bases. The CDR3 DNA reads TGTGCCAGCAGTGATCCAGCGGGGCTTGGGGCCAACGTCCTGACTTTC. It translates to CASSDPAGLGANVLTF.

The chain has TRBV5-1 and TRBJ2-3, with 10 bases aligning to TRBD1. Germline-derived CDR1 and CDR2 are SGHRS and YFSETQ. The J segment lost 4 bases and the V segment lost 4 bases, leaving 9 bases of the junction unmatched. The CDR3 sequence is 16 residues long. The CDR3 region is CASSPDRGRGADTQYF. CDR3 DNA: TGCGCCAGCAGCCCCGACAGGGGGCGCGGTGCAGATACGCAGTATTTT.

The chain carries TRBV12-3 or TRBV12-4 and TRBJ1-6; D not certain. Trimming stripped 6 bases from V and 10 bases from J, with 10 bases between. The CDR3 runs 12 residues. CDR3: CASSLNRSPLHF. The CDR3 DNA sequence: TGTGCCAGCAGCCTCAATAGATCACCCCTCCACTTT.

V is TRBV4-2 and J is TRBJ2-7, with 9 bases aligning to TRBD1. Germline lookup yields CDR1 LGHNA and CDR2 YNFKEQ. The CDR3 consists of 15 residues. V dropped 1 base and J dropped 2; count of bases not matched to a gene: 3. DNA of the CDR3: TGTGCCAGCAGCCAAGGACAGGGGGGGGCCTACGAGCAGTACTTC. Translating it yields CASSQGQGGAYEQYF.

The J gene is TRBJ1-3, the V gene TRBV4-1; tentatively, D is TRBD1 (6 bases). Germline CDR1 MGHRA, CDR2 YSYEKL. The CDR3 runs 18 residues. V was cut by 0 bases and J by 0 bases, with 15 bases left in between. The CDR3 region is CASSQDSHRELSGNTIYF. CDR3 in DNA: TGCGCCAGCAGCCAAGATTCTCACAGGGAACTCTCTGGAAACACCATATATTTT.

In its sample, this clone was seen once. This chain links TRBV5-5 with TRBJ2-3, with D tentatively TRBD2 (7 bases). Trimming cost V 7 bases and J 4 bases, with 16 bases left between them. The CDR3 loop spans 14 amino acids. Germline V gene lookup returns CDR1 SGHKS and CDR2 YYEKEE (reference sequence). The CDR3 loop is CASLGGGLSDTQYF. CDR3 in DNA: TGTGCCAGCCTTGGGGGGGGCCTCTCAGATACGCAGTATTTT.

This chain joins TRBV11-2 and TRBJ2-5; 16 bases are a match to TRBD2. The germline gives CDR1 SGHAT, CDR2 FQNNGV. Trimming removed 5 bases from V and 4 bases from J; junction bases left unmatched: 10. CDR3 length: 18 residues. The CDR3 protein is CASSPPGLAGGPGETQYF. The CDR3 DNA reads TGTGCCAGCAGCCCACCGGGACTAGCGGGGGGGCCGGGAGAGACCCAGTACTTC. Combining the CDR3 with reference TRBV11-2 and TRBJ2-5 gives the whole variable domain EAGVAQSPRYKIIEKRQSVAFWCNPISGHATLYWYQQILGQGPKLLIQFQNNGVVDDSQLPKDRFSAERLKGVDSTLKIQPAKLEDSAVYLCASSPPGLAGGPGETQYFGPGTRLLVL.

Written as DNA, the CDR3 is TGTGCCAGCAGACCTATGGGACAGGGAATATACGAGCAGTACTTC. Translated, it gives CASRPMGQGIYEQYF. This sequence joins TRBV6-5 and TRBJ2-7, with 9 bases identical to TRBD1. After removal of 6 bases from V and 4 bases from J, the junction contained 10 bases not matched to a gene. Germline CDR1 and CDR2: MNHEY and SVGAGI. The CDR3 runs to 15 residues.

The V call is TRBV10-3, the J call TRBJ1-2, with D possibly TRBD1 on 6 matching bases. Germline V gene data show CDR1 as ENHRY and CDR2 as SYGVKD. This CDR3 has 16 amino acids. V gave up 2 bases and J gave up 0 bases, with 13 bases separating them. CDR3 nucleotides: TGTGCCATCAGTGAGCCGGGGGACATATCTAACTATGGCTACACCTTC. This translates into CAISEPGDISNYGYTF.

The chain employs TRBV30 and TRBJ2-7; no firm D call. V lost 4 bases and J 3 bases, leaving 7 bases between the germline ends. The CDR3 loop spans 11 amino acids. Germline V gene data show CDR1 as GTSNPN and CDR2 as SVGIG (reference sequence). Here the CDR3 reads CAWNSYYEQYF. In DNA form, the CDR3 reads TGTGCCTGGAACTCTTACTACGAGCAGTACTTC.

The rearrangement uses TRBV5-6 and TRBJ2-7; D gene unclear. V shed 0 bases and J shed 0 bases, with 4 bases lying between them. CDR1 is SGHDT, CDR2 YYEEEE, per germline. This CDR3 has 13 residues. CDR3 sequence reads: CASSLGFSYEQYF. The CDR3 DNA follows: TGTGCCAGCAGCTTGGGGTTCTCCTACGAGCAGTACTTC.

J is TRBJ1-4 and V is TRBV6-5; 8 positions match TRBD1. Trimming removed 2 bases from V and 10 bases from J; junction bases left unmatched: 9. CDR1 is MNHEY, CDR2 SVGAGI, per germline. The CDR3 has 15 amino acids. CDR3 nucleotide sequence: TGTGCCAGCAGTTACACAGGACAGGGAGTGGGAAAACTGTTTTTT. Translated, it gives CASSYTGQGVGKLFF.

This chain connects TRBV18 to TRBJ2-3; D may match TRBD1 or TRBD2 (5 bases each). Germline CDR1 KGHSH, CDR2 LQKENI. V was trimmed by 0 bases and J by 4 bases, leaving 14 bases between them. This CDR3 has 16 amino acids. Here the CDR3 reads CASSPPGRGIADTQYF. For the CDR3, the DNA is TGTGCCAGCTCACCACCGGGGCGAGGGATTGCAGATACGCAGTATTTT.

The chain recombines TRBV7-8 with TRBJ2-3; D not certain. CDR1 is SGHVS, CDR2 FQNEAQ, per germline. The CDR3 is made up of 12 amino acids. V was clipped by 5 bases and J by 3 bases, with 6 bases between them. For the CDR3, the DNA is TGTGCCAGCAGCCAAATGACAGATACGCAGTATTTT. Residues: CASSQMTDTQYF.

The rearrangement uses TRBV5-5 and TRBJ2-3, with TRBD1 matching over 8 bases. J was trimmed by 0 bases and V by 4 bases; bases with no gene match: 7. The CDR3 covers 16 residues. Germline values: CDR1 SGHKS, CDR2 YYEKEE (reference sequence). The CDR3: CASSKGQVVSTDTQYF. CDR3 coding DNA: TGTGCCAGCAGCAAGGGACAGGTCGTAAGCACAGATACGCAGTATTTT.

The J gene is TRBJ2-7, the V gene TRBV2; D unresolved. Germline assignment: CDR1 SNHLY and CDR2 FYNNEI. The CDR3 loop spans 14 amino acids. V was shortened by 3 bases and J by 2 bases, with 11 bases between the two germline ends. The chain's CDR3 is CASSEQTQTYEQYF. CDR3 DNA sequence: TGTGCCAGCAGTGAGCAGACACAAACCTACGAGCAGTACTTC.

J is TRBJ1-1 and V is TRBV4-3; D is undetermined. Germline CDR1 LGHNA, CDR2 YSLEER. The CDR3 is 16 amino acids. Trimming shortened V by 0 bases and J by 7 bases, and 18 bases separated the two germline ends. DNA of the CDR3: TGCGCCAGCAGCCAAGAAGCAGTCGGGGTCCGGGGTGAAGCTTTCTTT. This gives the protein CASSQEAVGVRGEAFF.

The CDR3 here is CASSQRPLLADYEQYF. The CDR3 region has the DNA TGTGCCAGCAGCCAGCGTCCGTTGTTAGCGGACTACGAGCAGTACTTC. This rearrangement joins TRBV4-2 to TRBJ2-7; a weak D match, TRBD2 (6 bases). Germline loops: CDR1 LGHNA, CDR2 YNFKEQ. The length of the CDR3 is 16 residues. The V gene lost 3 bases and the J gene lost 3 bases, with 18 bases spanning the gap.

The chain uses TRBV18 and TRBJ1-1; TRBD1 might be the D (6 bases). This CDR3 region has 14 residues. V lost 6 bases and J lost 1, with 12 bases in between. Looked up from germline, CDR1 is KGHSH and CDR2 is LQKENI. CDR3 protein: CASSLGQTNTEAFF. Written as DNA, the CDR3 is TGTGCCAGCTCTCTAGGACAGACGAACACTGAAGCTTTCTTT.

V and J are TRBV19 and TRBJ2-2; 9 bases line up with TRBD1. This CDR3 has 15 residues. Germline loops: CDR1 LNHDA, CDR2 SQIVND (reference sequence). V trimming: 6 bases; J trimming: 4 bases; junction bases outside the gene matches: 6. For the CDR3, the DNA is TGTGCCAGTAGCCAACGGACAGGGGCCACCGGGGAGCTGTTTTTT. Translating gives CASSQRTGATGELFF.

The CDR3 is CAWSSGISNTIYF. In nucleotides, the CDR3 is TGTGCCTGGAGTTCAGGGATTTCAAACACCATATATTTT. The chain has TRBV30 and TRBJ1-3; maybe TRBD1 (5 bases). The germline CDR1 and CDR2 sequences are GTSNPN and SVGIG (reference sequence). The CDR3 is made up of 13 amino acids. V lost 2 bases, J lost 6 bases, and 11 bases lay in between.

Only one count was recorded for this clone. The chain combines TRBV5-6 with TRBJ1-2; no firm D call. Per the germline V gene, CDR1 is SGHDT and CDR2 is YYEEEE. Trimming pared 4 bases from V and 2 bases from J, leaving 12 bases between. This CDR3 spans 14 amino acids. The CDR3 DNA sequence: TGTGCCAGCAGCCACCCGGCACCGAACTATGGCTACACCTTC. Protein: CASSHPAPNYGYTF.

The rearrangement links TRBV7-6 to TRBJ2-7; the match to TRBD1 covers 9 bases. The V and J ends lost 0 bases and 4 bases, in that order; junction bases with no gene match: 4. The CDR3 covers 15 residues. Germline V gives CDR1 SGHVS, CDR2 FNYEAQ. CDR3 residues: CASSLAGTGRYEQYF. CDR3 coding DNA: TGTGCCAGCAGCTTAGCCGGGACAGGGAGGTACGAGCAGTACTTC. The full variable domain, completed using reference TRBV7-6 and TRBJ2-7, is GAGVSQSPRYKVTKRGQDVALRCDPISGHVSLYWYRQALGQGPEFLTYFNYEAQQDKSGLPNDRFSAERPEGSISTLTIQRTEQRDSAMYRCASSLAGTGRYEQYFGPGTRLTVT.